Each of the 19 T cell receptor beta chains below was sequenced from the same sample in a study of blood T cell repertoires in COVID-19. The protocol was immunoSEQ multiplex PCR, while the TCRdb copy is restricted to in-frame clones and leaves out a portion. The sample shows a few hundred thousand clones, about 80% of them seen only once. Sequencing was performed on PBMCs or T cells enriched from blood (not recorded which). The receptor source for this set is a man aged 45 to 65 who had recovered from COVID-19.

This clone came up once. The rearrangement joins TRBV5-1 to TRBJ2-7; TRBD2 matches 8 bases. Germline lookup yields CDR1 SGHRS and CDR2 YFSETQ. The CDR3 loop spans 17 amino acids. The V segment lost 0 bases and the J segment 2 bases; nucleotides outside the gene matches: 10. The CDR3 DNA sequence: TGCGCCAGCAGCTTGGCGCCGAGCGGGGGCCCTCCCTACGAGCAGTACTTC. Protein sequence: CASSLAPSGGPPYEQYF.

V and J are TRBV10-3 and TRBJ2-2; 7 positions match TRBD1. With 5 bases clipped from V and 1 base from J, the junction kept 7 bases outside the gene matches. The length of the CDR3 is 16 residues. The germline gives CDR1 ENHRY, CDR2 SYGVKD. The CDR3 here is CAISQDPGGNTGELFF. Written as DNA, the CDR3 is TGTGCCATCAGTCAGGACCCAGGGGGGAACACCGGGGAGCTGTTTTTT.

This clone came up once. The V gene is TRBV7-3, the J gene TRBJ1-1; 9 bases line up with TRBD1. The germline V gene has CDR1 SGHTA and CDR2 FQGTGA. V was clipped by 1 base and J by 8 bases; unmatched bases: 5. The CDR3 is 14 residues long. CDR3 in amino acids: CASSLKQGQGEAFF. CDR3 in DNA: TGTGCCAGCAGCTTAAAGCAGGGACAGGGAGAAGCTTTCTTT.

The V and J genes are TRBV4-1 and TRBJ2-3; TRBD1 matches at 7 bases. The V and J ends lost 0 bases and 3 bases, in that order; junction bases with no gene match: 3. The germline gives CDR1 MGHRA, CDR2 YSYEKL. This CDR3 region has 15 residues. In nucleotides, the CDR3 is TGCGCCAGCAGCCAAGAGGGACAGTTTACAGATACGCAGTATTTT. Its protein product is CASSQEGQFTDTQYF.

The chain has TRBV5-4 and TRBJ1-6, with 12 bases aligning to TRBD1. The CDR3 spans 16 residues. V lost 4 bases, J lost 10 bases, and 9 bases stayed unmatched. Germline values: CDR1 SGHNT, CDR2 YYREEE (reference sequence). The CDR3, as DNA: TGTGCCAGCAGCGGGGGACAGGGGGCGGTGGGCTCACCCCTCCACTTT. It is translated as CASSGGQGAVGSPLHF. The whole variable domain, remainder taken from reference TRBV5-4 and TRBJ1-6, is ETGVTQSPTHLIKTRGQQVTLRCSSQSGHNTVSWYQQALGQGPQFIFQYYREEENGRGNFPPRFSGLQFPNYSSELNVNALELDDSALYLCASSGGQGAVGSPLHFGNGTRLTVT.

The chain carries TRBV18 and TRBJ1-5, with TRBD1 matching 9 bases. The CDR3 is 13 residues long. Germline V gene data show CDR1 as KGHSH and CDR2 as LQKENI. Unmatched junction bases numbered 3, after V lost 5 bases and J lost 7 bases. Here the CDR3 reads CASSAGQGQPQHF. The CDR3 bases are TGTGCCAGCTCAGCCGGACAGGGGCAGCCCCAGCATTTT.

The rearrangement links TRBV5-1 to TRBJ2-1; 7 nucleotides match TRBD2. This CDR3 spans 17 amino acids. V lost 3 bases to trimming and J lost 6 bases; unmatched junction nucleotides: 15. The germline gives CDR1 SGHRS, CDR2 YFSETQ. CDR3 region: CASSWYSGTTAGNEQFF. CDR3 sequence (DNA): TGCGCCAGCAGCTGGTATTCCGGGACTACGGCAGGCAATGAGCAGTTCTTC.

This rearrangement joins TRBV7-2 to TRBJ1-1; D gene uncertain. Trimming removed 5 bases at V and 5 bases at J, with 15 bases between. The CDR3 has 14 residues. From germline, CDR1 is SGHTA and CDR2 FQGNSA. The CDR3 is CASSRRVGITEAFF. CDR3 DNA: TGTGCCAGCAGCCGGAGGGTAGGAATTACTGAAGCTTTCTTT.

The rearrangement links TRBV7-2 to TRBJ2-7; D perhaps matches TRBD2 (5 bases). Germline V gene lookup returns CDR1 SGHTA and CDR2 FQGNSA. Between the trimmed V and J ends, which lost 1 base and 2 bases, there was a span of 9 bases. The CDR3 is 14 residues long. CDR3 sequence: CASSLVLEAYEQYF. CDR3 sequence (DNA): TGTGCCAGCAGCTTAGTACTAGAAGCCTACGAGCAGTACTTC.

This clone was seen once. DNA of the CDR3: TGCAGTGCTAGTAGGCAGGCGGGGCTAGAGCAGTACTTC. The encoded protein is CSASRQAGLEQYF. The chain is built from TRBV20-1 and TRBJ2-7; TRBD2 is a possible D gene (6 bases). Trimming pared 3 bases from V and 7 bases from J, leaving 16 bases between. The CDR3 is made up of 13 amino acids. Germline CDR1 and CDR2: DFQATT and SNEGSKA (reference sequence).

This rearrangement joins TRBV11-2 to TRBJ2-3; D is possibly TRBD2 (7 bases). CDR1 SGHAT and CDR2 FQNNGV come from the germline V gene. V lost 1 base and J lost 5, with 16 bases in between. This CDR3 is 16 amino acids long. The CDR3 region is CASSLAKGGRVDTQYF. CDR3 nucleotides: TGTGCCAGCAGCTTAGCAAAGGGGGGGCGGGTAGATACGCAGTATTTT. The whole variable domain, remainder taken from reference TRBV11-2 and TRBJ2-3, is EAGVAQSPRYKIIEKRQSVAFWCNPISGHATLYWYQQILGQGPKLLIQFQNNGVVDDSQLPKDRFSAERLKGVDSTLKIQPAKLEDSAVYLCASSLAKGGRVDTQYFGPGTRLTVL.

This sequence joins TRBV12-1 and TRBJ2-1; the listed D gene, TRBD2, was not tested against the DNA. TRBV12-1 is described as a pseudogene. The CDR3 covers 16 residues. CDR3 nucleotide sequence: TGTGCCAGCAGCGCCATGGCGGGTGCAGCCTACAATGAGCAGTTCTTC. It is translated as CASSAMAGAAYNEQFF.

In this sample, this clone turned up a few times. The J gene is TRBJ1-3, the V gene TRBV3-1 (or the pseudogene TRBV3-2), with 7 bases fitting TRBD1. V shed 4 bases and J 3 bases; nucleotides not matched to a gene: 9. The CDR3 runs to 16 residues. The germline V gene has CDR1 LGHDT and CDR2 YNNKEL (reference sequence). The CDR3 DNA reads as TGTGCCAGCAGCCCGCGGGACAGCACCCTTGGAAACACCATATATTTT. Protein product: CASSPRDSTLGNTIYF.

The gene calls are TRBV19 and TRBJ1-2, with D tentatively TRBD1 (6 bases). The CDR3 loop spans 14 amino acids. Germline assignment: CDR1 LNHDA and CDR2 SQIVND (reference sequence). The germline V and J ends were trimmed by 4 bases and 7 bases, with 16 bases remaining between them. The DNA for the CDR3 is TGTGCCAGTAGTAGGTCCGGACAGATGAGTGGCTACACCTTC. Protein: CASSRSGQMSGYTF.

V is TRBV10-3 and J is TRBJ1-5; 7 nucleotides align to TRBD1. The length of the CDR3 is 15 residues. V shed 6 bases, J shed 0 bases, and the junction held 5 bases outside the gene matches. The germline gives CDR1 ENHRY, CDR2 SYGVKD. In nucleotides, the CDR3 is TGTGCCATCAGGTCGGGACAGCTTAGCAATCAGCCCCAGCATTTT. Translating gives CAIRSGQLSNQPQHF.

This clone was detected once. The chain recombines TRBV3-1 (or the pseudogene TRBV3-2) with TRBJ2-4, with TRBD1 matching 7 bases. J lost 4 bases, V lost 2 bases, and 5 bases had no gene match. This CDR3 contains 15 residues. Germline V gene sequence: CDR1 LGHDT, CDR2 YNNKEL (reference sequence). The DNA of the CDR3 is TGTGCCAGCAGCCAACTTAGGGGACAGAAAAACATTCAGTACTTC. The encoded protein is CASSQLRGQKNIQYF.

The V and J genes are TRBV6-6 and TRBJ2-3; weak D call: TRBD2 (6 bases). This CDR3 has 15 amino acids. The V and J ends lost 2 bases and 1 base respectively, with 10 bases between them. From germline, CDR1 is MNHNY and CDR2 SVGAGI (reference sequence). CDR3 DNA: TGTGCCAGCAGTTACGGGGGGATGGGCACAGATACGCAGTATTTT. Translated: CASSYGGMGTDTQYF.

V usage is TRBV7-2 and J usage is TRBJ1-2; tentatively, D is TRBD1 (5 bases). The CDR3 length is 13 residues. Germline CDR1 is SGHTA and CDR2 is FQGNSA. V was pared by 4 bases and J by 7 bases, with 13 bases between. CDR3 coding DNA: TGTGCCAGCAGCTCCGCCGCGACAGCTGGCTACACCTTC. This codes for CASSSAATAGYTF.

The chain is built from TRBV4-2 and TRBJ2-5, with 9 bases aligning to TRBD2. After removal of 0 bases from V and 4 bases from J, the junction contained 6 bases not matched to a gene. Germline V gene data show CDR1 as LGHNA and CDR2 as YNFKEQ. The CDR3 consists of 16 residues. As DNA, the CDR3 is TGTGCCAGCAGCCAAGATGGGCTAGCGGGAATAGAGACCCAGTACTTC. Its protein product is CASSQDGLAGIETQYF.